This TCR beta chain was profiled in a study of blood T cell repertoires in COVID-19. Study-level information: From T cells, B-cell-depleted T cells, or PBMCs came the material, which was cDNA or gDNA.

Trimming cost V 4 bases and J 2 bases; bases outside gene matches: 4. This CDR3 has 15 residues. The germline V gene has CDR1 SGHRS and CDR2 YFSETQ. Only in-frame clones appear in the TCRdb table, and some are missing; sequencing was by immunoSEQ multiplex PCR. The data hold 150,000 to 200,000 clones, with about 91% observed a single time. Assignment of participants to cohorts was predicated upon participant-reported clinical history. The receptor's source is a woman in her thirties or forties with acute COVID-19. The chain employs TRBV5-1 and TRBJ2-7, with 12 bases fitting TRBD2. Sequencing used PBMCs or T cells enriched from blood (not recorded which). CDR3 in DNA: TGCGCCAGCAGCCCCGGACTAGCGGGGCCCTACGAGCAGTACTTC. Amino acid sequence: CASSPGLAGPYEQYF.